This T cell receptor (beta chain) is drawn from a study of T cells after yellow fever vaccination. After removal of 3 bases from V and 3 bases from J, the junction contained 18 bases not matched to a gene. The CDR3 is 19 residues long. Germline CDR1 is MNHEY and CDR2 is SMNVEV (reference sequence). TCRdb reprocessed the 5' RACE reads with MiXCR, giving one entry per CDR3 protein. The table has more than 450,000 distinct CDR3 sequences, 21% seen once. The TCR comes from a man aged 18 to 30 who received the YFV17D yellow fever vaccine. The sequencing used PBMCs, collected about 20 days after the first yellow fever vaccination. The genes are TRBV27 and TRBJ2-3; 7 bases map to TRBD2. DNA of the CDR3: TGTGCCAGCAGTTTCCTCTCCGGGGAGGGCGTGGGGAAGACAGATACGCAGTATTTT. Its protein product is CASSFLSGEGVGKTDTQYF.